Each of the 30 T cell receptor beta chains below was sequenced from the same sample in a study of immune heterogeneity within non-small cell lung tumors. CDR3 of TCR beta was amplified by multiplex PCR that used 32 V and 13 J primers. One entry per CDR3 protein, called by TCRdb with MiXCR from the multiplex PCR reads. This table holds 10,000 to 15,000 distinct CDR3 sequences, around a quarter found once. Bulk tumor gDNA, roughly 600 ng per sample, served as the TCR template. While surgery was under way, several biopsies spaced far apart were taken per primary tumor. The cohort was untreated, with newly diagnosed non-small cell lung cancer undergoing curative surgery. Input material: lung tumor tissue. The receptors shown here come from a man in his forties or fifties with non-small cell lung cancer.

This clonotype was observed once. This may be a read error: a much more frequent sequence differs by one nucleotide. The CDR3 here is CASSLAVGNQPQHF. CDR3 nucleotides: TGCGCCAGCAGCTTGGCCGTGGGCAATCAGCCCCAGCATTTT. The V gene is TRBV5-1, the J gene TRBJ1-5; no reliable D call. This CDR3 has 14 residues. V gave up 0 bases and J gave up 2 bases, with 6 bases separating them. The germline V gene encodes CDR1 SGHRS and CDR2 YFSETQ.

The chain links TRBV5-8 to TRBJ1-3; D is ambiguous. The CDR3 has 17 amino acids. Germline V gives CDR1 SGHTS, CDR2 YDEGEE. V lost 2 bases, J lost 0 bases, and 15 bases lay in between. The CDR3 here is CASSLFSVTSSGNTIYF. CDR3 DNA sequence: TGTGCCAGCAGCTTATTTTCGGTCACGAGCTCTGGAAACACCATATATTTT.

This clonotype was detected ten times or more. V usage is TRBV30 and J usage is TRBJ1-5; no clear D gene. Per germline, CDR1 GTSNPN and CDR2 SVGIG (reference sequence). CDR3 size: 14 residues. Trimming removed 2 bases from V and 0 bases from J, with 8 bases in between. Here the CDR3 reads CAWSSGFSNQPQHF. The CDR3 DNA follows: TGTGCCTGGAGTTCTGGATTTAGCAATCAGCCCCAGCATTTT.

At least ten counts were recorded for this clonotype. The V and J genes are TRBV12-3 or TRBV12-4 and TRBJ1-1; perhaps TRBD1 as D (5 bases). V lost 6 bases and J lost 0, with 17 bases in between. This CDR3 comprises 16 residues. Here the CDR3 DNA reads TGTGCCAGCAGCTTCGGGACCTACCCCTTGAACACTGAAGCTTTCTTT. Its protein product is CASSFGTYPLNTEAFF.

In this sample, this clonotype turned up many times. CDR3 nucleotide sequence: TGCAGTGCTAGAGTAACAGGGGGGAAGAACAATCAGCCCCAGCATTTT. Protein: CSARVTGGKNNQPQHF. The gene calls are TRBV20-1 and TRBJ1-5, with 8 positions matching TRBD1. Germline CDR1 reads DFQATT; CDR2 reads SNEGSKA (reference sequence). The CDR3 has 16 amino acids. Trimming took 1 base from V and 3 from J; bases not matched to a gene: 8.

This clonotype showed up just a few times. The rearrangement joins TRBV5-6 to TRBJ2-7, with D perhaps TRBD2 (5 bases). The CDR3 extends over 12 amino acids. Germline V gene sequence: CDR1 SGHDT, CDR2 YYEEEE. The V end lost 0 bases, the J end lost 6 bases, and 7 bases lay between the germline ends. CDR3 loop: CASSLVGGEQYF. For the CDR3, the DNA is TGTGCCAGCAGCTTGGTAGGAGGCGAGCAGTACTTC.

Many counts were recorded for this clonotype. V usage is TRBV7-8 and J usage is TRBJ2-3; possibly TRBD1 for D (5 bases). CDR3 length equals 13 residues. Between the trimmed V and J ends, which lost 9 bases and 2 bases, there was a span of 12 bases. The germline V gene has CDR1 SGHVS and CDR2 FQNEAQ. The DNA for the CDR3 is TGTGCCAGTCGTACCAGGGTCACAGATACGCAGTATTTT. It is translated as CASRTRVTDTQYF.

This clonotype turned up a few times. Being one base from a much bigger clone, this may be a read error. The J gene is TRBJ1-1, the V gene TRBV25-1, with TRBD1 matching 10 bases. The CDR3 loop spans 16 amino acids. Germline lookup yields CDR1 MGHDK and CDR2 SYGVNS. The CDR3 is CTSSESTGGPNTEAFF. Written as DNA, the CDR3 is TGTACCAGCAGTGAATCGACAGGGGGCCCGAACACTGAAGCTTTCTTT.

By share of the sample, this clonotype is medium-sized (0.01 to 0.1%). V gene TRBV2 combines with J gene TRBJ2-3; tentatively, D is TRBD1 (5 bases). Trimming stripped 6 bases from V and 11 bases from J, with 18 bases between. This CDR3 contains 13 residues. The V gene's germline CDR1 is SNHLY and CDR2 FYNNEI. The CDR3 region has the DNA TGTGCCAGCAGGCTCCAGCTCAAGGGGAAGCAGTATTTT. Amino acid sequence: CASRLQLKGKQYF.

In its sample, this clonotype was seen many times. Written as DNA, the CDR3 is TGTGCCAGCAGCCAAAAATCCGGGACAGTAACCTCAGCAACTAATGAAAAACTGTTTTTT. It codes for CASSQKSGTVTSATNEKLFF. This chain connects TRBV3-1 to TRBJ1-4; 7 positions match TRBD1. Germline V gene lookup returns CDR1 LGHDT and CDR2 YNNKEL (reference sequence). This CDR3 spans 20 amino acids. J gave up 0 bases and V 2 bases, and 15 bases lay outside the gene matches.

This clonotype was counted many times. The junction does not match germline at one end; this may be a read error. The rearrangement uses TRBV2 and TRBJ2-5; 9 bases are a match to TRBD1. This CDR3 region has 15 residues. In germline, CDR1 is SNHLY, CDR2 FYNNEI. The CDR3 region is CASSAGTGLQENQYF. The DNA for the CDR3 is TGTGCCAGCAGCGCCGGGACAGGGCTACAAGAGAACCAGTACTTC.

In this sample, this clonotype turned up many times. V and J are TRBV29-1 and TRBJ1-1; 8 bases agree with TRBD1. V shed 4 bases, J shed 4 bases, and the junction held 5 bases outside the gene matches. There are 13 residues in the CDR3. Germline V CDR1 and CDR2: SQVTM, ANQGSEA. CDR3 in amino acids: CSVGQGTVTEAFF. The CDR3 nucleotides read TGCAGCGTTGGACAGGGGACCGTCACTGAAGCTTTCTTT.

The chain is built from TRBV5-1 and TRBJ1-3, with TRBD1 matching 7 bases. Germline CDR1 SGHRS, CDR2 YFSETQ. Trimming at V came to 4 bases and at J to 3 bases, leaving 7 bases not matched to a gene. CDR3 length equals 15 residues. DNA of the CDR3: TGCGCCAGCAGCCCGGGACAGTGCGGTGGAAACACCATATATTTT. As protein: CASSPGQCGGNTIYF.

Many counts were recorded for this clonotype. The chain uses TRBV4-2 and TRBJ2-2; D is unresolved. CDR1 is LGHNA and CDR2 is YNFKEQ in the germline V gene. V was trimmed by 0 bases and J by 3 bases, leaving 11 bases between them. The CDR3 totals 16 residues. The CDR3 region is CASSQEFDSHTGELFF. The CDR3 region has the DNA TGTGCCAGCAGCCAAGAGTTCGACTCTCACACCGGGGAGCTGTTTTTT.

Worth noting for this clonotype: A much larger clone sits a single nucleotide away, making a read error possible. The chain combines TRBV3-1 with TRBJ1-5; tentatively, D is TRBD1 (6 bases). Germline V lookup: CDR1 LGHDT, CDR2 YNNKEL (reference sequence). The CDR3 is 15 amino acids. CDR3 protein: CANSHHAGAGQPQHF. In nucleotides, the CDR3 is TGTGCCAACAGCCACCATGCAGGGGCAGGACAGCCCCAGCATTTT.

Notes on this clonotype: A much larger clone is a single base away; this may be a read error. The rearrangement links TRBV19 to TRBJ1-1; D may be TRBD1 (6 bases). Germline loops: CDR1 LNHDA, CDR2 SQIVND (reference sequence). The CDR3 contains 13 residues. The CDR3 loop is CACSSTGSAEAFF. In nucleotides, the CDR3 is TGTGCCTGTAGTTCCACAGGGTCGGCTGAAGCTTTCTTT.

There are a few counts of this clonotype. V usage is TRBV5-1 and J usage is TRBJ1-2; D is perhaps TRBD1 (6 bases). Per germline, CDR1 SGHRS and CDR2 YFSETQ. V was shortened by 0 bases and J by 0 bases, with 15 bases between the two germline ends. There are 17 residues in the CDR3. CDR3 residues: CASSLALGAPANYGYTF. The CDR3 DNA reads TGCGCCAGCAGCTTGGCCCTGGGGGCGCCGGCTAACTATGGCTACACCTTC. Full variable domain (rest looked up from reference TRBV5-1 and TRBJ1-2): KAGVTQTPRYLIKTRGQQVTLSCSPISGHRSVSWYQQTPGQGLQFLFEYFSETQRNKGNFPGRFSGRQFSNSRSEMNVSTLELGDSALYLCASSLALGAPANYGYTFGSGTRLTVV.

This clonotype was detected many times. The CDR3 loop reads CSARPPNNEQFF. The CDR3 region has the DNA TGCAGTGCTAGACCACCCAACAATGAGCAGTTCTTC. The rearrangement joins TRBV20-1 to TRBJ2-1; D is ambiguous. With 2 bases removed from V and 5 bases from J, the gap between germline ends came to 7 bases. The CDR3 contains 12 residues. Germline CDR1 DFQATT, CDR2 SNEGSKA (reference sequence).

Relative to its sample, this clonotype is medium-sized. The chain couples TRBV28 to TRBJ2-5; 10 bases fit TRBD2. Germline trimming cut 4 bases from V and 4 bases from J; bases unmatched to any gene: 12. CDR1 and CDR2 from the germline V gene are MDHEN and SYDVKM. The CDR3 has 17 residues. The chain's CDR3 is CASSSGGLSGRGETQYF. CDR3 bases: TGTGCCAGCAGTTCGGGGGGTTTAAGCGGGAGGGGAGAGACCCAGTACTTC.

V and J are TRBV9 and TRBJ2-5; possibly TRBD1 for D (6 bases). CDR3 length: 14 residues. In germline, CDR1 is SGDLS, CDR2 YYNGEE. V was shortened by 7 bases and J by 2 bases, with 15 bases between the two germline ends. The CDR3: CASGRTDRQETQYF. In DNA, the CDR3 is TGTGCCAGCGGCCGGACAGACCGACAAGAGACCCAGTACTTC.

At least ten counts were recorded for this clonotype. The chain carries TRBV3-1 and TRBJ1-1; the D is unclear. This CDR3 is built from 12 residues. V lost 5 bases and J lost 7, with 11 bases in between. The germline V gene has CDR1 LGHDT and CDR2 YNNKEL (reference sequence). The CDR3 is CASSSPAVEAFF. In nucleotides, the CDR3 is TGTGCCAGCAGCTCACCGGCGGTTGAAGCTTTCTTT.

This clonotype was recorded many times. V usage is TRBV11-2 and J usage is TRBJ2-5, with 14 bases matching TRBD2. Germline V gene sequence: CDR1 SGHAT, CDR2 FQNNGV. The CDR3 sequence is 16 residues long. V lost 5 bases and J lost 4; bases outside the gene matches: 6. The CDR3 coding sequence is TGTGCCAGCAGCCCCTCGGGACTAGCGGGGGTAGAGACCCAGTACTTC. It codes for CASSPSGLAGVETQYF. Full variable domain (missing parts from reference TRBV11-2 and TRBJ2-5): EAGVAQSPRYKIIEKRQSVAFWCNPISGHATLYWYQQILGQGPKLLIQFQNNGVVDDSQLPKDRFSAERLKGVDSTLKIQPAKLEDSAVYLCASSPSGLAGVETQYFGPGTRLLVL.

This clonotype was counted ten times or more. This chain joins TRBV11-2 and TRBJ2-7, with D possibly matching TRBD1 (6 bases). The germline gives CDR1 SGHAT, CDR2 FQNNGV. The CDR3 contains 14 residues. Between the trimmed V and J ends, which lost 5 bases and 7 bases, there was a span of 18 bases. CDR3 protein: CASSIRQEYGEQYF. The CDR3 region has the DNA TGTGCCAGCAGCATACGACAGGAATACGGGGAGCAGTACTTC.

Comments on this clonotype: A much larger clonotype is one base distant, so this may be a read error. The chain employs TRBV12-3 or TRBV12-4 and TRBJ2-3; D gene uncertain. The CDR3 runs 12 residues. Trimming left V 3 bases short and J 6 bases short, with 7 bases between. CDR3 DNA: TGTGCCAGCAGTTTTGTCGTGGATACGCAGTATTTT. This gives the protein CASSFVVDTQYF.

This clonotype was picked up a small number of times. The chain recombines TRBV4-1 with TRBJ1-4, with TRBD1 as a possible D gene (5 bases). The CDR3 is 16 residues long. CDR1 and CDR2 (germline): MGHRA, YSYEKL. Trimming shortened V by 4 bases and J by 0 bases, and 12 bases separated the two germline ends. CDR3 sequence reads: CASSPRDGATNEKLFF. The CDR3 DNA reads TGCGCCAGCAGCCCTAGGGACGGTGCAACTAATGAAAAACTGTTTTTT.

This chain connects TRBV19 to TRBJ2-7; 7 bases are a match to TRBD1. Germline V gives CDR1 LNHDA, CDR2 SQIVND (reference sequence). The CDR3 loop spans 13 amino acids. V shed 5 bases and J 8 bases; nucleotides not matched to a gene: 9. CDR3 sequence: CASSPRTGMQQYF. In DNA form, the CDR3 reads TGTGCCAGTAGTCCCCGGACAGGTATGCAGCAGTACTTC.

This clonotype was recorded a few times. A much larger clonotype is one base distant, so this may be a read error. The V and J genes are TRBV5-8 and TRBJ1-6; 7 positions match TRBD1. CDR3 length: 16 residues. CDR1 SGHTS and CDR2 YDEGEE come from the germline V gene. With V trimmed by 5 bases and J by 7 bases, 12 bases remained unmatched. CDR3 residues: CASRLTGALLNSPLHF. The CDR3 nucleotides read TGTGCCAGCAGATTAACAGGGGCGCTCCTGAATTCACCCCTCCACTTT.

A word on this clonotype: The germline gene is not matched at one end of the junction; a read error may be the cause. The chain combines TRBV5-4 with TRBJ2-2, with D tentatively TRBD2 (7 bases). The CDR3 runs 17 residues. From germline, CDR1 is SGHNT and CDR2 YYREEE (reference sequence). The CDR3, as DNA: TGTGCCATCAGCTACCGAATAGGGGGAGGGGCAACCGGGGAGCTGTTTTTT. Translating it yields CAISYRIGGGATGELFF.

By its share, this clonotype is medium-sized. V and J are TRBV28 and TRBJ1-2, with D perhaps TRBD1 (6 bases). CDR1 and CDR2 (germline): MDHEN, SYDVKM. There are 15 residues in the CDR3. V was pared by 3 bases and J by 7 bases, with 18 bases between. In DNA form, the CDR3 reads TGTGCCAGCAGTTTGTACGGTACAGGGTGGGGTGGCTACACCTTC. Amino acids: CASSLYGTGWGGYTF.

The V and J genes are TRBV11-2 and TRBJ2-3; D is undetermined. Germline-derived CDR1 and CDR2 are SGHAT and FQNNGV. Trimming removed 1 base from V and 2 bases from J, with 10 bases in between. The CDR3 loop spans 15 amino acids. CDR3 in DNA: TGTGCCAGCAGCTTAGGGGTCGCCACCACAGATACGCAGTATTTT. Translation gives CASSLGVATTDTQYF.